In its sample, the clone carrying this T cell receptor (beta chain) was seen many times. This specimen belongs to a study of T cells in Graves' hyperthyroidism and ophthalmopathy. Exclusion of a patient resulted from uncontrolled infection, other autoimmune disease, pregnancy or lactation. This sample holds PBMCs from less than 11 ml fresh peripheral blood. The V gene lost 7 bases and the J gene lost 6 bases, with 16 bases spanning the gap. The CDR3 totals 14 residues. The CDR3 regions of TCR beta were amplified from RNA transcripts. The HTBI primer set drove a first-round RT-PCR of the TCR CDR3. One entry per CDR3 protein, called by TCRdb with MiXCR from the multiplex PCR reads. The sample has approximately 400,000 distinct CDR3 sequences; 15% to 19% are singletons.

Source material: blood. This sequence originates from a woman in her late teens or twenties with Graves' hyperthyroidism. The chain combines TRBV12-3 or TRBV12-4 with TRBJ2-1; no clear D. The CDR3 DNA sequence: TGTGCCAGCACCCGACCTGCCAGGAGCAATGAGCAGTTCTTC. This gives the protein CASTRPARSNEQFF.